This T cell receptor beta chain was documented in a study of T cell repertoires in cytomegalovirus infection. The CDR3 runs 20 residues. Germline CDR1 is LGHNT and CDR2 is FRNRAP. After removal of 3 bases from V and 2 bases from J, the junction contained 14 bases not matched to a gene. This clonotype was counted only a few times. Its cognate antigen is unknown. Study results and caveats: In two of eight donors, the top clonotype was HLA-C-restricted CMV-specific.

From the reads, TCRdb called clonotypes with MiXCR, one entry per CDR3 protein. The profile shows about 52,000 distinct CDR3 sequences, 20% of them singletons. The source of this sequence is a human donor in good health (CMV status not recorded). Some clones in this sample may be carry-over from other donors' samples. Specimen: CD8+ T cells from cultured PBMCs, collected from culture after CMV antigen stimulation. V usage is TRBV12-5 and J usage is TRBJ1-5; 12 positions match TRBD1. This CDR3 reads CASGFWTGTGGGHGNQPQHF. In DNA, the CDR3 is TGTGCTAGTGGTTTCTGGACCGGGACAGGGGGCGGGCATGGCAATCAGCCCCAGCATTTT.